The 14 T cell receptor beta chains below come from one sample, sequenced in a study of beta chain features in type 1 diabetes. No antigens are known for them. What was sequenced were expressed TCRB transcripts, since all of the isolated RNA had been reverse transcribed. Produced via immunoSEQ multiplex PCR; TCRdb's table is partial and in-frame only. The profile shows roughly 220,000 clones, roughly 17% of them singletons. Points from the study as a whole: All four CD4+ subsets of Type 1 diabetes patients contained TCRB CDR3s that were moderately but significantly shorter.

The sequencing input was naive CD4+ T cells from blood. Every receptor here comes from a man younger than 45 with type 1 diabetes.

Only a few counts were recorded for this clone. Different DNA sequences within this sample yield the same CDR3. The CDR3 loop reads CSVLQGRNTEAFF. For the CDR3, the DNA is TGCAGCGTTTTACAGGGGCGGAACACTGAAGCTTTCTTT. The J gene is TRBJ1-1, the V gene TRBV29-1, with TRBD1 identical over 7 bases. CDR3 length: 13 residues. Trimming took 5 bases from V and 1 from J; bases not matched to a gene: 4. CDR1 and CDR2 (germline): SQVTM, ANQGSEA.

The rearrangement joins TRBV27 to TRBJ1-2; D ambiguous. CDR1 MNHEY and CDR2 SMNVEV come from the germline V gene (reference sequence). The CDR3 totals 15 residues. The V gene lost 0 bases and the J gene lost 7 bases, with 15 bases spanning the gap. DNA for the CDR3: TGTGCCAGCAGTTTATCCCACGGTCCCCGTAGTGGCTACACCTTC. This codes for CASSLSHGPRSGYTF.

This clone was seen only a few times. This sequence joins TRBV10-3 and TRBJ1-2; 9 positions agree with TRBD1. The CDR3 sequence is 14 residues long. Unmatched junction bases numbered 8, after V lost 10 bases and J lost 2 bases. Per germline, CDR1 ENHRY and CDR2 SYGVKD. CDR3 nucleotide sequence: TGTGCCACCCAGGGACAGGGAGTAAACTATGGCTACACCTTC. It is translated as CATQGQGVNYGYTF.

This clone has a handful of counts. V usage is TRBV14 and J usage is TRBJ2-5; the D is unclear. Germline loops: CDR1 SGHDN, CDR2 FVKESK. The CDR3 consists of 13 residues. The germline V and J ends were trimmed by 4 bases and 0 bases, with 6 bases remaining between them. CDR3 bases: TGTGCCAGCAGCCTTGGACACCAAGAGACCCAGTACTTC. Translating it yields CASSLGHQETQYF.

The chain uses TRBV9 and TRBJ1-2, with 8 positions matching TRBD1. With 4 bases clipped from V and 7 bases from J, the junction kept 9 bases outside the gene matches. Germline lookup yields CDR1 SGDLS and CDR2 YYNGEE. The CDR3 is 14 amino acids. The CDR3 loop is CASSTGQGKVGYTF. The DNA of the CDR3 is TGTGCCAGCAGCACCGGACAGGGAAAGGTTGGCTACACCTTC.

The chain recombines TRBV6-6 with TRBJ2-2; possibly TRBD1 for D (7 bases). Germline V lookup: CDR1 MNHNY, CDR2 SVGAGI (reference sequence). The CDR3 length is 16 residues. Trimming cost V 6 bases and J 4 bases, with 18 bases left between them. CDR3 amino acids: CASSPGGTVVTGELFF. DNA of the CDR3: TGTGCCAGCAGCCCAGGAGGGACAGTCGTCACCGGGGAGCTGTTTTTT.

This chain joins TRBV7-2 and TRBJ2-5, with D possibly matching TRBD2 (5 bases). The germline V gene encodes CDR1 SGHTA and CDR2 FQGNSA. CDR3 length equals 16 residues. V dropped 0 bases and J dropped 5 bases, with 16 bases sitting between them. The CDR3 region has the DNA TGTGCCAGCAGCTTAGCGGGCGCGGGCGCCCCTGAGACCCAGTACTTC. Amino acids: CASSLAGAGAPETQYF.

The chain employs TRBV25-1 and TRBJ2-7, with a possible D match to TRBD1 (5 bases). The CDR3 loop spans 14 amino acids. V was trimmed by 2 bases and J by 3 bases, leaving 11 bases between them. Germline loops: CDR1 MGHDK, CDR2 SYGVNS. The CDR3 region has the DNA TGTGCCAGCAGTGAACAGGGAAGGTACTACGAGCAGTACTTC. As protein: CASSEQGRYYEQYF.

This clone was detected a few times. The chain links TRBV29-1 to TRBJ1-2; D is unclear. CDR3 size: 12 residues. V was cut by 7 bases and J by 6 bases, with 15 bases left in between. Germline V gives CDR1 SQVTM, CDR2 ANQGSEA. CDR3 residues: CSAVLGLNGYTF. CDR3 bases: TGCAGCGCGGTGCTAGGCCTTAATGGCTACACCTTC.

This clone was counted only a few times. V is TRBV30 and J is TRBJ2-1; 10 bases fit TRBD1. The CDR3 contains 13 residues. Germline V gene data show CDR1 as GTSNPN and CDR2 as SVGIG (reference sequence). Trimming removed 8 bases from V and 8 bases from J; junction bases left unmatched: 9. The DNA of the CDR3 is TGTGCCAGAGGACAGGGGGTCTGGGATGAGCAGTTCTTC. This sequence encodes CARGQGVWDEQFF.

The chain links TRBV18 to TRBJ2-7; D not resolved. V was clipped by 2 bases and J by 7 bases, with 9 bases between them. CDR1 and CDR2 (germline): KGHSH, LQKENI. The CDR3 is 12 residues long. The CDR3 spells CASSPNYGEQYF. The CDR3 nucleotides are TGTGCCAGCTCACCAAACTACGGTGAGCAGTACTTC. The whole variable domain, filled in from reference TRBV18 and TRBJ2-7, reads NAGVMQNPRHLVRRRGQEARLRCSPMKGHSHVYWYRQLPEEGLKFMVYLQKENIIDESGMPKERFSAEFPKEGPSILRIQQVVRGDSAAYFCASSPNYGEQYFGPGTRLTVT.

This clone was detected only a few times. CDR3 residues: CAWSGGLVDTQYF. The CDR3 DNA follows: TGTGCCTGGAGCGGAGGACTAGTAGATACGCAGTATTTT. The chain has TRBV30 and TRBJ2-3, with 7 bases fitting TRBD2. Germline V gene data show CDR1 as GTSNPN and CDR2 as SVGIG (reference sequence). The CDR3 is made up of 13 amino acids. Losses at the gene ends were 3 bases for V and 5 bases for J; bases not matched to a gene: 5.

The V and J genes are TRBV29-1 and TRBJ2-3; the match to TRBD1 covers 11 bases. V gave up 4 bases and J gave up 5 bases; unmatched junction bases: 5. Per germline, CDR1 SQVTM and CDR2 ANQGSEA. The CDR3 runs to 14 residues. In DNA, the CDR3 is TGCAGCGTTGCCGGGACAGGGGGAGGAGATACGCAGTATTTT. Encoded protein: CSVAGTGGGDTQYF.

The chain uses TRBV6-6 and TRBJ2-1, with 9 positions matching TRBD2. The CDR3 runs to 14 residues. V lost 3 bases, J lost 7 bases, and 4 bases stayed unmatched. The germline V gene has CDR1 MNHNY and CDR2 SVGAGI (reference sequence). CDR3 in amino acids: CASSYPSGINEQFF. DNA for the CDR3: TGTGCCAGCAGTTATCCTAGCGGGATAAATGAGCAGTTCTTC.